These T cell receptor beta chains were read from a single sample in a study of graft-versus-host responses after intestinal transplantation. Assay used: immunoSEQ multiplex PCR; TCRdb lists only in-frame clones, some missing. The sample includes approximately 9,600 clones, 86% seen only once; the top ten take around 4.9%. Specimen: ileum tissue, collected roughly 700 days after intestinal transplantation. These receptors were obtained from a human patient who received an intestinal transplant, so some T cells may come from the graft donor. CDR3s include the opening cysteine and the closing phenylalanine or tryptophan. A D gene is named only where the DNA matches it firmly.

TRBJ2-1 | TRBD2 | TRBV6-5 | CASSYGLAGVENEQFF | TGTGCCAGCAGTTACGGACTAGCGGGAGTTGAGAATGAGCAGTTCTTC
TRBJ1-2 | NA | TRBV19 | CASSIDWGANYGYTF | TGTGCCAGTAGTATAGATTGGGGAGCTAACTATGGCTACACCTTC
TRBJ2-6 | NA | TRBV9 | CASSVVGANVLTF | TGTGCCAGCAGCGTAGTGGGGGCCAACGTCCTGACTTTC
TRBJ2-7 | NA | TRBV18 | CASSPPSSYEQYF | TGTGCCAGCTCACCCCCGAGCTCCTACGAGCAGTACTTC
TRBJ1-1 | TRBD1 | TRBV29-1 | CSSWTGGPHTEAFF | TGCAGCTCCTGGACAGGAGGTCCCCACACTGAAGCTTTCTTT
TRBJ2-3 | NA | TRBV29-1 | CSVDSSLGTDTQYF | TGCAGCGTTGACAGCAGTTTAGGTACAGATACGCAGTATTTT
TRBJ2-1 | TRBD2 | TRBV4-2 | CASSQESRRGNEQFF | TGTGCCAGCAGCCAGGAGAGCCGGCGGGGGAATGAGCAGTTCTTC
TRBJ2-2 | NA | TRBV11-3 | CASSLGGLSNTGELFF | TGTGCCAGCAGCTTAGGTGGGCTCTCGAACACCGGGGAGCTGTTTTTT
TRBJ2-1 | TRBD1 | TRBV29-1 | CSAAPSTGTGDEQFF | TGCAGCGCAGCTCCCTCAACCGGGACAGGTGATGAGCAGTTCTTC
TRBJ2-3 | NA | TRBV6-5 | CASSLYRTSTDTQYF | TGTGCCAGCAGTTTGTACAGGACTAGCACAGATACGCAGTATTTT
TRBJ1-2 | NA | TRBV11-1 | CASTGPLSYGYTF | TGTGCCAGCACAGGCCCGTTGTCCTATGGCTACACCTTC
TRBJ2-1 | TRBD2 | TRBV9 | CASSFLGTSVNEQFF | TGTGCCAGCAGCTTCCTCGGGACTAGCGTTAATGAGCAGTTCTTC
TRBJ2-6 | TRBD1 | TRBV18 | CASSPRGQGEAGANVLTF | TGTGCCAGCTCACCCCGTGGACAGGGTGAAGCTGGGGCCAACGTCCTGACTTTC
TRBJ2-7 | NA | TRBV4-2 | CASSNTGWGYEQYF | TGTGCCAGCAGCAATACAGGATGGGGCTACGAGCAGTACTTC
TRBJ1-6 | NA | TRBV7-9 | CASSSRGTKHHF | TGTGCCAGCAGCTCACGGGGAACGAAGCACCACTTT